This note documents a single T cell receptor (beta chain) sequence. This entry is derived from a study of blood T cell repertoires in COVID-19. Overall study context: Italy, Spain and the United States were the sources of the convalescent and acute COVID-19 samples. The cDNA or gDNA used as material had been derived from T cells, B-cell-depleted T cells, or PBMCs.

CDR1 is SGHRS, CDR2 YFSETQ, per germline. This CDR3 region has 15 residues. Between the trimmed V and J ends, which lost 5 bases and 7 bases, there was a span of 16 bases. Original analysis: Estimated nucleated cell counts came from reference gene primer amplification. Measured with immunoSEQ multiplex PCR; TCRdb has only the in-frame clones, and not every one. The V and J calls and clone size come from that table; D and trimming were worked out from the DNA. The sample shows 79,000 or so clones, 85% to 90% of them seen only once. The V and J genes are TRBV5-1 and TRBJ1-6; TRBD1 is a possible D gene (5 bases). The source of this sequence is a human donor in a cohort sampled during active COVID-19. The source material was peripheral blood. This CDR3 is CASRETGAPNSPLHF. DNA for the CDR3: TGCGCCAGCAGAGAGACTGGGGCCCCCAATTCACCCCTCCACTTT.